The clone carrying this TCR beta chain was seen repeatedly, ten times or more. Its antigen is currently unknown. Breast cancer patients provided tissue from their axillary draining lymph nodes. This entry comes from a study of breast tumors, draining lymph nodes, adjacent tissues. Regarding the study as a whole: The data were judged consistent with most tumor T cells coming from lymph node and expanding in tumor. Tumor repertoires ranked between lymph nodes and nontumor tissue in diversity, with V and J gene preferences. Tumor and nontumor repertoires were significantly more similar in luminal-like than in basal-like breast cancer.

TCRdb processed the multiplex PCR reads anew with MiXCR; each CDR3 protein has one entry. The table shows 200,000 or so distinct CDR3 sequences, with roughly 29% occurring only once. V dropped 5 bases and J dropped 4; count of bases not matched to a gene: 10. The CDR3 consists of 16 residues. From germline, CDR1 is LNHDA and CDR2 SQIVND (reference sequence). This receptor was obtained from a female donor with breast cancer. Some clones in this sample may be carry-over from other donors' samples. The chain is built from TRBV19 and TRBJ1-5; 8 bases line up with TRBD1. Sequencing input: axillary lymph node tissue. CDR3 nucleotide sequence: TGTGCCAGTAGTTTCCTAGGACAGGGCCCTAATCAGCCCCAGCATTTT. Protein: CASSFLGQGPNQPQHF.